Each of the 18 T cell receptor beta chains below was sequenced from the same sample in a study of shared clonotypes between healthy human individuals (dated by TCRdb to the early 2020s). The library was made by the immunoSEQ multiplex PCR assay. The source is immuneACCESS, and TCRdb retained only in-frame sequences with V and J called. Part of the clones is not carried over; for the studies checked, unresolved V genes explain less than half of this, and the remainder is unexplained. Counted in this sample were roughly 1,800,000 clones; roughly 94% of them appeared once. 1% to 1.5% of the sample belongs to the ten largest clones. CD8 naive samples consisted of CD45RO-negative cells that were positively selected for CCR7, yielding a CD45RA+CCR7+ population without TemRA cells. The sample was naive CD8+ T cells sorted from blood. This specimen's cell subset or site label, interpreted: CD45RA+CCR7+. All receptors come from a man between 18 and 29 years old in good health.

The chain couples TRBV7-9 to TRBJ2-3; 9 nucleotides match TRBD2. CDR1 and CDR2 (germline): SEHNR, FQNEAQ (reference sequence). Germline trimming cut 5 bases from V and 2 bases from J; bases unmatched to any gene: 11. This CDR3 comprises 17 residues. The chain's CDR3 is CASSVLAGEKPTDTQYF. The CDR3, as DNA: TGTGCCAGCAGCGTCTTAGCGGGAGAGAAGCCCACAGATACGCAGTATTTT.

This chain joins TRBV2 and TRBJ2-2; 7 bases are shared with TRBD2. The germline V gene encodes CDR1 SNHLY and CDR2 FYNNEI. Trimming cost V 3 bases and J 6 bases; bases outside gene matches: 7. This CDR3 comprises 15 residues. The DNA of the CDR3 is TGTGCCAGCAGTGAGGGCGGGAGAACCCCCGGGGAGCTGTTTTTT. It encodes CASSEGGRTPGELFF.

The J gene is TRBJ2-7, the V gene TRBV10-2, with D possibly being TRBD1 (5 bases). V was clipped by 6 bases and J by 7 bases, with 13 bases between them. CDR3 size: 12 residues. Germline assignment: CDR1 WSHSY and CDR2 SAAADI. The DNA for the CDR3 is TGCGCCAGCAGGGACACCCCCGGGGAGCAGTACTTC. Amino acids: CASRDTPGEQYF.

The chain combines TRBV5-1 with TRBJ2-1, with 7 bases matching TRBD2. CDR1 and CDR2 (germline): SGHRS, YFSETQ. The CDR3 is made up of 17 amino acids. Unmatched junction bases numbered 9, after V lost 1 base and J lost 2 bases. The chain's CDR3 is CASSLMPWEGTYNEQFF. CDR3 DNA: TGCGCCAGCAGCTTGATGCCGTGGGAGGGCACCTACAATGAGCAGTTCTTC.

The genes are TRBV6-5 and TRBJ1-3; 7 nucleotides line up with TRBD1. Per germline, CDR1 MNHEY and CDR2 SVGAGI. Trimming removed 6 bases from V and 2 bases from J; junction bases left unmatched: 7. CDR3 length equals 15 residues. The CDR3 sequence is CASSSTGDAGNTIYF. CDR3 nucleotide sequence: TGTGCCAGCAGCAGCACAGGGGATGCTGGAAACACCATATATTTT.

This clone has a single count. The rearrangement joins TRBV6-1 to TRBJ2-1; possibly TRBD1 or TRBD2 for D (5 bases each). V lost 4 bases and J 4 bases, leaving 17 bases between the germline ends. This CDR3 region has 16 residues. Germline V gives CDR1 MNHNS, CDR2 SASEGT. The CDR3 DNA reads TGTGCCAGCAGTGTCCAGGGCGGGCCGTTGTACAATGAGCAGTTCTTC. This gives the protein CASSVQGGPLYNEQFF.

This chain connects TRBV6-5 to TRBJ1-4, with D hard to call. The germline CDR1 and CDR2 sequences are MNHEY and SVGAGI. The CDR3 extends over 15 amino acids. V dropped 6 bases and J dropped 0 bases, with 11 bases sitting between them. The CDR3 spells CASSLTLSTNEKLFF. DNA of the CDR3: TGTGCCAGCAGCCTGACCTTATCAACTAATGAAAAACTGTTTTTT.

The gene calls are TRBV2 and TRBJ1-5, with a tentative D call TRBD1 (5 bases). With 6 bases removed from V and 1 base from J, the gap between germline ends came to 13 bases. The V gene's germline CDR1 is SNHLY and CDR2 FYNNEI. The CDR3 totals 15 residues. Here the CDR3 reads CASSQGWVSNQPQHF. The CDR3 coding sequence is TGTGCCAGCAGCCAGGGCTGGGTCAGCAATCAGCCCCAGCATTTT.

The V gene is TRBV2, the J gene TRBJ2-1; no clear D. V dropped 8 bases and J dropped 1 base, with 6 bases sitting between them. Germline loops: CDR1 SNHLY, CDR2 FYNNEI. The CDR3 covers 12 residues. Here the CDR3 reads CASDLSYNEQFF. Here the CDR3 DNA reads TGTGCCAGCGACCTATCCTACAATGAGCAGTTCTTC.

The chain carries TRBV7-9 and TRBJ1-2; 7 bases are a match to TRBD1. With V trimmed by 2 bases and J by 8 bases, 14 bases remained unmatched. The CDR3 is 16 amino acids. Per germline, CDR1 SEHNR and CDR2 FQNEAQ (reference sequence). As DNA, the CDR3 is TGTGCCAGCAGCTTAAGAATCGACAGGGTACCTAGGGGCTACACCTTC. Residues: CASSLRIDRVPRGYTF.

The J gene is TRBJ2-7, the V gene TRBV25-1, with 10 bases matching TRBD1. The CDR3 contains 15 residues. Germline V gives CDR1 MGHDK, CDR2 SYGVNS. Germline trimming cut 4 bases from V and 3 bases from J; bases unmatched to any gene: 6. CDR3 DNA: TGTGCCAGCAGTGTAGGGACAGGGGTTAACTACGAGCAGTACTTC. This encodes CASSVGTGVNYEQYF.

The chain uses TRBV14 and TRBJ2-5, with D uncertain. Trimming cost V 0 bases and J 0 bases, with 14 bases left between them. Germline loops: CDR1 SGHDN, CDR2 FVKESK. This CDR3 is 17 amino acids long. CDR3 loop: CASSQDFPPRYQETQYF. Here the CDR3 DNA reads TGTGCCAGCAGCCAAGACTTTCCGCCCCGGTACCAAGAGACCCAGTACTTC.

V gene TRBV27 combines with J gene TRBJ2-3, with 12 nucleotides matching TRBD2. With V trimmed by 5 bases and J by 4 bases, 4 bases remained unmatched. Germline V gene data show CDR1 as MNHEY and CDR2 as SMNVEV (reference sequence). This CDR3 is 15 amino acids long. CDR3 region: CASSPSGGGADTQYF. In DNA form, the CDR3 reads TGTGCCAGCAGTCCTAGCGGGGGGGGTGCAGATACGCAGTATTTT.

DNA for the CDR3: TGCGCCAGCAGCCAAGAAAGTGAGGGGCTTGGCTACACCTTC. Amino acids: CASSQESEGLGYTF. V is TRBV4-1 and J is TRBJ1-2; TRBD1 might be the D (5 bases). The CDR3 has 14 residues. Germline V gives CDR1 MGHRA, CDR2 YSYEKL. V was clipped by 0 bases and J by 7 bases, with 12 bases between them.

The rearrangement links TRBV4-1 to TRBJ1-2, with D unresolved. The CDR3 covers 16 residues. Germline V gene data show CDR1 as MGHRA and CDR2 as YSYEKL. The V gene lost 1 base and the J gene lost 2 bases, with 14 bases spanning the gap. CDR3: CASSQVNGGTNYGYTF. As DNA, the CDR3 is TGCGCCAGCAGCCAAGTAAACGGAGGAACCAACTATGGCTACACCTTC.

The J gene is TRBJ1-1, the V gene TRBV27, with no clear D. This CDR3 spans 15 amino acids. Trimming took 2 bases from V and 0 from J, leaving 10 bases between them. Germline assignment: CDR1 MNHEY and CDR2 SMNVEV (reference sequence). The CDR3 DNA sequence: TGTGCCAGCAGTTTAATGCCATCCATGAACACTGAAGCTTTCTTT. This sequence encodes CASSLMPSMNTEAFF.

The chain is built from TRBV5-1 and TRBJ2-3, with 12 nucleotides matching TRBD2. This CDR3 region has 15 residues. CDR1 and CDR2 from the germline V gene are SGHRS and YFSETQ. The V gene end was trimmed by 4 bases and the J gene end by 5 bases; junction bases not matched to a gene: 5. This CDR3 reads CASSLAGGPVDTQYF. CDR3 in DNA: TGCGCCAGCAGCCTAGCGGGGGGGCCGGTAGATACGCAGTATTTT.

The chain links TRBV5-6 to TRBJ2-1; 15 bases are shared with TRBD2. CDR1 SGHDT and CDR2 YYEEEE come from the germline V gene. The trim removed 0 bases at V and 9 bases at J, leaving 4 bases unmatched. The CDR3 length is 16 residues. The CDR3 coding sequence is TGTGCCAGCAGCTTGGCAGGACTAGCGGGAGGGGTTGAGCAGTTCTTC. Encoded protein: CASSLAGLAGGVEQFF.